The T cell receptor beta chain under discussion was sequenced for a study of regulatory T cells in long-lasting Graves disease. Looking at the study overall: Antithyroid drug exposure in newly diagnosed Graves' patients had lasted under 3 months.

The study's findings and limits: Sample size, which was small, may have reduced accuracy.

Assembly of TCR beta libraries relied on iRepertoire HTBI primers together with Arm-PCR of CDR3 regions. TCRdb called the multiplex PCR reads again in MiXCR, with one record for every CDR3 protein. The sample lists about 610,000 distinct CDR3 sequences; about 16% were seen once. This CDR3 region has 14 residues. V trimming: 5 bases; J trimming: 8 bases; junction bases outside the gene matches: 7. CDR1 and CDR2 (germline): SNHLY, FYNNEI. The sample's time point: newly diagnosed GD, antithyroid drugs for less than 3 months. There was RNA extracted from PBMCs, and the TCR library was made from it. Points on this clonotype: Its antigen is undetermined.

The sample was also linked to a second study, of T cells in Graves' hyperthyroidism and ophthalmopathy. As that study records: Uncontrolled infection, other autoimmune disease, pregnancy and lactation each barred patients from inclusion. Using the HTBI primer set, a first-round RT-PCR was run on the TCR CDR3.

The receptor was derived from a man in his late teens or twenties with Graves disease. Sequences were derived from peripheral blood mononuclear cells (PBMCs), sampled at new diagnosis, from a patient treated with antithyroid drugs. This chain joins TRBV2 and TRBJ1-4; 8 nucleotides match TRBD1. CDR3 region: CASSLGQVSEKLFF. Here the CDR3 DNA reads TGTGCCAGCAGTCTGGGACAGGTCAGCGAAAAACTGTTTTTT.